This T cell receptor (beta chain) was retrieved from a study of beta chain features in type 1 diabetes. The CDR3 has 17 amino acids. Germline V gene data show CDR1 as PRHDT and CDR2 as FYEKMQ (reference sequence). V shed 4 bases and J 0 bases; nucleotides not matched to a gene: 5. Study-wide points: Fewer insertions but more deletions were seen at VDJ junctions in type 1 diabetes patients. TCRB CDR3 length was moderately but significantly reduced in all four CD4+ subsets of Type 1 diabetes patients.

A CD45RO/CCR7/CD25/CD127/CD95/CD27 panel sorted naive, central memory, regulatory and stem cell-like memory CD4+ cells. All of the sorted populations showed purity greater than 95%. Of note for this clone: The antigen is undetermined.

What was sequenced were expressed TCRB transcripts, since all of the isolated RNA had been reverse transcribed. Assay used: immunoSEQ multiplex PCR; TCRdb lists only in-frame clones, some missing. Found here are about 27,000 clones, approximately 51% of them singletons; the top ten hold about 1.5%. Sequenced: Tregs from blood. This TCR came from a woman aged 18 to 35 with type 1 diabetes. The chain employs TRBV13 and TRBJ2-1, with TRBD2 matching over 11 bases. The CDR3 here is CASSWLTSGSSYNEQFF. The CDR3 DNA follows: TGTGCCAGCAGCTGGTTAACTAGCGGGAGCTCCTACAATGAGCAGTTCTTC.